This TCR beta chain was recovered during a study of T cells in Graves' hyperthyroidism and ophthalmopathy. Findings and limits, study-wide: Blood held most thyroid clonotypes expanded above 0.001 frequency.

RNA transcripts served as the template for amplifying TCR beta CDR3 regions. The HTBI primer set served for first-round RT-PCR of the TCR CDR3. Each CDR3 protein is one row after TCRdb ran MiXCR on the multiplex PCR reads. The sample holds 500,000 to 600,000 distinct CDR3 sequences; 16% are singletons and the top ten take about 17%. CDR1 and CDR2 (germline): LNHDA, SQIVND (reference sequence). Trimming cost V 10 bases and J 2 bases, with 13 bases left between them. The CDR3 consists of 13 residues. This clonotype came up a few times. The antigen remains undetermined. The sequenced sample was blood. This clonotype was obtained from a woman aged 18-29 years with Graves' hyperthyroidism. This rearrangement joins TRBV19 to TRBJ2-3, with D possibly TRBD1 on 6 matching bases. The CDR3 loop reads CAIAQGATDTQYF. In DNA, the CDR3 is TGTGCCATCGCACAGGGAGCCACAGATACGCAGTATTTT.